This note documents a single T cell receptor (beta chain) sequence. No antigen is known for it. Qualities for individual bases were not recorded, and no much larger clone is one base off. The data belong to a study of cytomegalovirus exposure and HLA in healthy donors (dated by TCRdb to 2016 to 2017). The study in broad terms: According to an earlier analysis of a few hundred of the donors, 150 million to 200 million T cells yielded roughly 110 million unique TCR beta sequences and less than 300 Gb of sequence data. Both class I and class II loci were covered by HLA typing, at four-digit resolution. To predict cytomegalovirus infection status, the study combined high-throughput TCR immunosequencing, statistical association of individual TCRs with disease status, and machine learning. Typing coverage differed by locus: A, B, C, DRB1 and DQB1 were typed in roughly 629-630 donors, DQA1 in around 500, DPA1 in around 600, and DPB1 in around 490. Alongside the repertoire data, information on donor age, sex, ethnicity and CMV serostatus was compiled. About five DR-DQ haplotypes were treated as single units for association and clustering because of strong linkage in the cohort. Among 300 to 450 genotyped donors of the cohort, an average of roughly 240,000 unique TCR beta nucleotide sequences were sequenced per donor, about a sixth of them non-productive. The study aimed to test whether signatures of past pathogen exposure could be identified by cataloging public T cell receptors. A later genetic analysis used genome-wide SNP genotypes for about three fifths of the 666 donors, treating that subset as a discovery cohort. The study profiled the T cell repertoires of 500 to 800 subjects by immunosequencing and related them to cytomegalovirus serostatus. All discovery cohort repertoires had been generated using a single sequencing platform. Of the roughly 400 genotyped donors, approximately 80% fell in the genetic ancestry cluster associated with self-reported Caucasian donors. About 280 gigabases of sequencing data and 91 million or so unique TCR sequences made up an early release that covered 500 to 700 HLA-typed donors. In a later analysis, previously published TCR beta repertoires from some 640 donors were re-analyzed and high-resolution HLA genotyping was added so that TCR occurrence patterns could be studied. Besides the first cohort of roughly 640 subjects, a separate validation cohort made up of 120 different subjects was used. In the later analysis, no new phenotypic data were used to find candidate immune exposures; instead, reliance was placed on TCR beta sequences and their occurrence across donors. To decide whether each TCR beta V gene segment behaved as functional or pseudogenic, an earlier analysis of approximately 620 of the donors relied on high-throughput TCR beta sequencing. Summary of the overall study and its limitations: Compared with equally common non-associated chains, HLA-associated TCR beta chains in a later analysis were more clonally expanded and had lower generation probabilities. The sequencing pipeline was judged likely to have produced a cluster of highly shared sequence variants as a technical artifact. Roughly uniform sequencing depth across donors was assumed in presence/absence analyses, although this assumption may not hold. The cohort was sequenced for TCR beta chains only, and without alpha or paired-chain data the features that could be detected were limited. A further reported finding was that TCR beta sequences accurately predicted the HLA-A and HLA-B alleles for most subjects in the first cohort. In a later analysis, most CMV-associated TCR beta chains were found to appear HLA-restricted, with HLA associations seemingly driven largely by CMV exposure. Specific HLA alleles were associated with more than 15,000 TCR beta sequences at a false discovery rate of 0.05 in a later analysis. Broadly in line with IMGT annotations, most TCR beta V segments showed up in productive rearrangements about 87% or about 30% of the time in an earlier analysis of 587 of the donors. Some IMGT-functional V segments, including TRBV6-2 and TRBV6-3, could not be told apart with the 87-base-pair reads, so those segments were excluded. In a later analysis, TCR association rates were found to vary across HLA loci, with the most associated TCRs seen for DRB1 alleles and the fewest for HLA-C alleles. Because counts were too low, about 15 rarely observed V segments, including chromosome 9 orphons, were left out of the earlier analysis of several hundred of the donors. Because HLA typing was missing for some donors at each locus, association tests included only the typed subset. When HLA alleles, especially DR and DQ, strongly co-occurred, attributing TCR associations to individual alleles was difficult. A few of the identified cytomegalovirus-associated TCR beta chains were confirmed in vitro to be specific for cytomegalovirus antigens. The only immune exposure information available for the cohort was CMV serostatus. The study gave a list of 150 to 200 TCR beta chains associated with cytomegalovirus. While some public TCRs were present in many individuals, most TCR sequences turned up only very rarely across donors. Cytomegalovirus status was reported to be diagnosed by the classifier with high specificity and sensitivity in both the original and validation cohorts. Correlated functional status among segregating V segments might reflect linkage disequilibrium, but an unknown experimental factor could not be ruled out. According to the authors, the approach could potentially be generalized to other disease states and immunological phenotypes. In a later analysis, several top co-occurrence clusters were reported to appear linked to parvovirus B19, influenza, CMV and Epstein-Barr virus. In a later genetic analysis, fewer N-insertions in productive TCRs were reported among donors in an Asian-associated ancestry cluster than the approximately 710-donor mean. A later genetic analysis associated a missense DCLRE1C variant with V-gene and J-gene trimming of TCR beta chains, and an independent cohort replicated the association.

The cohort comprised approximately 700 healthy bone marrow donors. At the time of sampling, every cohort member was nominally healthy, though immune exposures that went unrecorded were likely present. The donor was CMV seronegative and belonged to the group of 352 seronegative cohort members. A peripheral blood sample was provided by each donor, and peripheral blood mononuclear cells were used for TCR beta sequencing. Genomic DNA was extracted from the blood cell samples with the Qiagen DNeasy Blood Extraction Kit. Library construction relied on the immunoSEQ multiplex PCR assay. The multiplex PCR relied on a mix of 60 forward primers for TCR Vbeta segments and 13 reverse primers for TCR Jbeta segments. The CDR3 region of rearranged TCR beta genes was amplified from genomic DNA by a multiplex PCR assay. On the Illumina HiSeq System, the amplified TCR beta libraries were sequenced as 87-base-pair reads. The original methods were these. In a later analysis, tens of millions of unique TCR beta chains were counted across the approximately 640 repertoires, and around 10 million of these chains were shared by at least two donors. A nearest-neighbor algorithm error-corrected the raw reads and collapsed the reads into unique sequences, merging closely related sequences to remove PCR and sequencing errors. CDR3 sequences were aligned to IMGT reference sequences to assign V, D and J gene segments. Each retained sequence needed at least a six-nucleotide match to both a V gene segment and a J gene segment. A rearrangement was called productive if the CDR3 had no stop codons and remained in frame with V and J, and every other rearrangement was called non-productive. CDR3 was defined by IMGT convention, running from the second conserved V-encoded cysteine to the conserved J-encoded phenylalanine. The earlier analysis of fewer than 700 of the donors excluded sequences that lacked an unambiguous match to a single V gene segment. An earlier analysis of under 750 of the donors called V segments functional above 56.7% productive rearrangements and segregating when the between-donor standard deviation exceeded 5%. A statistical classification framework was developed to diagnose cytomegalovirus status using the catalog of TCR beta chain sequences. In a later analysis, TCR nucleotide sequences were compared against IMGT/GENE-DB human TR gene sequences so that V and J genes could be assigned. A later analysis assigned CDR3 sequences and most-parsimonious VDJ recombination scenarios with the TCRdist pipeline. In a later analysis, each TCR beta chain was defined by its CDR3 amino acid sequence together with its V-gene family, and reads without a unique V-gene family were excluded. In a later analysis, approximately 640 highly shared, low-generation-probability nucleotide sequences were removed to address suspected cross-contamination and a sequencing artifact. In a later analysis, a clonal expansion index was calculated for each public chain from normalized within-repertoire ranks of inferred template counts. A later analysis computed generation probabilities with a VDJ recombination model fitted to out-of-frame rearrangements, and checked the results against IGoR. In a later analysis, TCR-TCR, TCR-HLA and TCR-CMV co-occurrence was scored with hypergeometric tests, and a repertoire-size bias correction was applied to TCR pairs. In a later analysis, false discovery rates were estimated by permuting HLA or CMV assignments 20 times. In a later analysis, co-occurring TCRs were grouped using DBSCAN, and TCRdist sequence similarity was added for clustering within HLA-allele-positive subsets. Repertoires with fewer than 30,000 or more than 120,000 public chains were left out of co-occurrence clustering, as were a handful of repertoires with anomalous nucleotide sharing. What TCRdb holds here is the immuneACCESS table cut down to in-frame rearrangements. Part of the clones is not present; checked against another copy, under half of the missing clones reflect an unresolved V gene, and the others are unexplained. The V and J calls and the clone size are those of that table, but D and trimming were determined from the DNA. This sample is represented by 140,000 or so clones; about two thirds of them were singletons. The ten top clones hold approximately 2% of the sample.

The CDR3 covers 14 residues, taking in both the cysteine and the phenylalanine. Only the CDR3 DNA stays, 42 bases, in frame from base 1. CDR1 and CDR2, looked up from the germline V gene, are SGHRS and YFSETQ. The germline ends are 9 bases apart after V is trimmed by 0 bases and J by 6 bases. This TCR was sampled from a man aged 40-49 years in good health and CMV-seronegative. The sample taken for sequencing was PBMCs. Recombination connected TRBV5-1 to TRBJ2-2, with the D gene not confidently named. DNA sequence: TGCGCCAGCAGCTTGGTTACCGGGTCCGGGGAGCTGTTTTTT. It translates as CASSLVTGSGELFF.